This is a list of T cell receptor beta chains from one sample in a study of blood T cells in healthy people across ages. Each CDR3 protein is one row after TCRdb ran MiXCR on the 5' RACE reads. The sample has approximately 900,000 distinct CDR3 sequences, under 35% seen once. A further study also used this sample, focusing on T cells of mothers and their children.

Sequenced: blood. The source of these receptors is a woman between 35 and 50 years old in good health. Each CDR3 is given with its conserved first and last residue. Fields, in order: clone size, J gene, D gene, V gene, CDR3 protein, CDR3 DNA. The D gene is left open where the match is weak. Clone size is shown for a subset of rows, as once, few, many or a class of expanded clone.

-	TRBJ1-4	-	TRBV27	CASSQTSTGFRNEKLFF	TGTGCCAGCAGTCAAACATCTACAGGGTTTCGGAATGAAAAACTGTTTTTT
many	TRBJ2-3	TRBD2	TRBV9	CASSPSGRADTQYF	TGTGCCAGCAGCCCATCCGGGAGGGCAGATACGCAGTATTTT
-	TRBJ2-2	-	TRBV4-3	CASSHLPRAANTGELFF	TGCGCCAGCAGCCACCTTCCCCGGGCGGCGAACACCGGGGAGCTGTTTTTT
-	TRBJ1-1	-	TRBV20-1	CSASWAARANTEAFF	TGCAGTGCTAGTTGGGCGGCCAGGGCGAACACTGAAGCTTTCTTT
many	TRBJ2-1	TRBD2	TRBV9	CASSGRGGGSYNEQFF	TGTGCCAGCAGCGGGAGAGGCGGGGGGTCCTACAATGAGCAGTTCTTC
few	TRBJ2-1	TRBD2	TRBV9	CASSVSGGASYNEQFF	TGTGCCAGCAGCGTTAGCGGGGGGGCCTCCTACAATGAGCAGTTCTTC
many	TRBJ1-2	TRBD1	TRBV29-1	CAGGGTNYGYTF	TGCGCAGGGGGGGGTACTAACTATGGCTACACCTTC
-	TRBJ1-4	-	TRBV14	CASSQAEKLFF	TGTGCCAGCAGCCAAGCTGAAAAACTGTTTTTT
many	TRBJ1-2	-	TRBV20-1	CSGFGRDGSLYGYTF	TGCAGTGGCTTCGGACGGGACGGTTCCCTCTATGGCTACACCTTC
many	TRBJ2-5	-	TRBV7-2	CASSMGPGETQYF	TGTGCCAGCAGCATGGGCCCAGGGGAGACCCAGTACTTC
few	TRBJ2-1	-	TRBV9	CASSPEGQGIYNEQFF	TGTGCCAGCAGCCCAGAAGGGCAGGGAATCTACAATGAGCAGTTCTTC
-	TRBJ2-1	TRBD1	TRBV20-1	CSARGWGQGKDEQFF	TGCAGTGCTAGAGGGTGGGGACAGGGGAAAGATGAGCAGTTCTTC
many	TRBJ2-1	TRBD2	TRBV5-1	CASFSGGAPNEQFF	TGCGCCAGCTTTAGCGGGGGGGCCCCCAATGAGCAGTTCTTC
-	TRBJ2-2	TRBD2	TRBV5-1	CASSLVAGPNTGELFF	TGCGCCAGCAGCTTGGTAGCGGGGCCGAACACCGGGGAGCTGTTTTTT
-	TRBJ2-1	-	TRBV29-1	CSALTGEGNEQFF	TGCAGCGCACTGACAGGGGAGGGCAATGAGCAGTTCTTC
-	TRBJ2-5	-	TRBV4-1	CASSGQTYGQYF	TGCGCCAGCAGCGGACAAACCTACGGGCAGTACTTC
few	TRBJ2-2	-	TRBV7-2	CASSLTLTGELFF	TGTGCCAGCAGCTTAACACTAACCGGGGAGCTGTTTTTT
-	TRBJ2-1	-	TRBV5-5	CASSPRVSSYNEQFF	TGTGCCAGCAGCCCGCGCGTGAGCTCCTACAATGAGCAGTTCTTC
-	TRBJ1-1	-	TRBV7-2	CASRPNRVNTEAFF	TGTGCCAGCAGACCCAATCGAGTGAACACTGAAGCTTTCTTT
few	TRBJ2-7	TRBD2	TRBV14	CASSQASGGAVGSYEQYF	TGTGCCAGCAGCCAAGCTAGCGGGGGGGCCGTCGGCTCCTACGAGCAGTACTTC
-	TRBJ1-2	TRBD1	TRBV12-3/TRBV12-4	CASSHQGGIYGYTF	TGTGCCAGCAGTCACCAGGGGGGCATCTATGGCTACACCTTC
few	TRBJ2-3	-	TRBV29-1	CSVEDQAGWGDTQYF	TGCAGCGTTGAAGACCAGGCGGGTTGGGGAGATACGCAGTATTTT
-	TRBJ2-1	-	TRBV18	CASSPLGPQRSHNEQFF	TGTGCCAGCTCACCTCTCGGTCCCCAACGATCCCACAATGAGCAGTTCTTC
many	TRBJ2-5	-	TRBV5-1	CASSSGNAKRETQYF	TGCGCCAGCAGCTCGGGGAACGCAAAACGGGAGACCCAGTACTTC
-	TRBJ2-3	-	TRBV7-2	CASSPWGRADTQYF	TGTGCCAGCAGCCCCTGGGGGCGGGCAGATACGCAGTATTTT
-	TRBJ1-1	-	TRBV15	CATSSGGTGTEAFF	TGTGCCACCAGCAGCGGTGGAACCGGCACTGAAGCTTTCTTT
-	TRBJ2-1	TRBD2	TRBV6-5	CASSWATSGGGSYNEQFF	TGTGCCAGCAGTTGGGCGACTAGCGGGGGGGGCTCCTACAATGAGCAGTTCTTC
few	TRBJ1-1	-	TRBV3-1	CASSQGRSGAFF	TGTGCCAGCAGCCAGGGACGTTCGGGAGCTTTCTTT
-	TRBJ1-2	-	TRBV24-1	CATSRGAGVSNGYTF	TGTGCCACCTCTCGAGGAGCGGGGGTCTCTAATGGCTACACCTTC
-	TRBJ1-2	-	TRBV29-1	CSVEVRVEGWANYGYTF	TGCAGCGTTGAAGTGCGAGTAGAGGGGTGGGCTAACTATGGCTACACCTTC
many	TRBJ2-1	-	TRBV6-2/TRBV6-3	CASSTLGQDYNEQFF	TGTGCCAGCAGTACCTTGGGACAAGACTACAATGAGCAGTTCTTC
few	TRBJ2-1	TRBD1	TRBV12-3/TRBV12-4	CASSLRVQGVREQFF	TGTGCCAGCAGTTTAAGGGTACAGGGGGTCCGTGAGCAGTTCTTC
many	TRBJ2-7	-	TRBV4-1	CASSHEGTDSYEQYF	TGCGCCAGCAGCCACGAGGGGACCGACTCCTACGAGCAGTACTTC
few	TRBJ2-3	TRBD2	TRBV12-3/TRBV12-4	CASSFVGLAGADPTDTQYF	TGTGCCAGCAGTTTCGTAGGACTAGCGGGGGCCGACCCCACAGATACGCAGTATTTT
-	TRBJ2-5	-	TRBV5-1	CASSLMNSGLQETQYF	TGCGCCAGCAGCTTGATGAACTCAGGGTTACAAGAGACCCAGTACTTC
-	TRBJ2-2	-	TRBV27	CASSFPPTGELFF	TGTGCCAGCAGTTTTCCCCCTACCGGGGAGCTGTTTTTT
-	TRBJ1-2	-	TRBV7-9	CASSSGALNHYGHIF	TGTGCCAGCAGCAGTGGGGCCCTTAATCACTATGGCCACATCTTC
few	TRBJ2-1	TRBD1	TRBV5-1	CASSSPGQGSSEQFF	TGCGCCAGCAGCTCCCCGGGACAGGGGTCGAGTGAGCAGTTCTTC
few	TRBJ2-3	-	TRBV4-1	CASSQENLYTDTQYF	TGCGCCAGCAGCCAAGAAAATCTATACACAGATACGCAGTATTTT
once	TRBJ1-5	TRBD1	TRBV5-1	CASSVTGQGNQPQHF	TGCGCCAGCAGTGTCACCGGACAGGGGAATCAGCCCCAGCATTTT
once	TRBJ2-1	TRBD2	TRBV29-1	CSVARGSAGGNYNEQFF	TGCAGCGTAGCCAGGGGGTCAGCGGGGGGGAATTATAATGAGCAGTTCTTC
-	TRBJ1-5	-	TRBV20-1	CSAERGGNQPQHF	TGCAGTGCTGAGAGGGGGGGCAATCAGCCCCAGCATTTT
-	TRBJ1-4	-	TRBV5-1	CASSLARTTNEKLFF	TGCGCCAGCAGCTTGGCTAGGACGACTAATGAAAAACTGTTTTTT
many	TRBJ1-2	-	TRBV15	CATSAGPYGYTF	TGTGCCACCAGCGCAGGGCCCTATGGCTACACCTTC
-	TRBJ1-1	TRBD1	TRBV6-6	CAGTWTGGTEAFF	TGTGCCGGCACTTGGACAGGGGGTACTGAAGCTTTCTTT
many	TRBJ2-5	TRBD2	TRBV27	CASSQRGTSGGQETQYF	TGTGCCAGCAGTCAAAGGGGTACTAGCGGGGGCCAAGAGACCCAGTACTTC
-	TRBJ1-5	TRBD1	TRBV20-1	CSASGGTGVGNQPQHF	TGCAGTGCTAGTGGGGGGACAGGGGTCGGCAATCAGCCCCAGCATTTT
many	TRBJ2-4	TRBD1	TRBV29-1	CSVTDRGAKNIQYF	TGCAGCGTAACGGACAGGGGAGCCAAAAACATTCAGTACTTC
few	TRBJ1-2	-	TRBV13	CASSPNRRYYGYTF	TGTGCCAGCAGCCCCAATCGACGGTACTACGGCTACACCTTC
-	TRBJ1-2	-	TRBV7-2	CASSITGTTYGYTF	TGTGCCAGCAGCATAACAGGGACCACCTATGGCTACACCTTC
-	TRBJ2-3	-	TRBV11-2	CASSFFQGSDTQYF	TGTGCCAGCAGCTTTTTCCAGGGGTCAGATACGCAGTATTTT
many	TRBJ2-1	-	TRBV7-3	CASSLGTYNEQFF	TGTGCCAGCAGCTTAGGAACCTACAATGAGCAGTTCTTC
few	TRBJ1-2	-	TRBV2	CASRGDFNYGYTF	TGTGCCAGCAGGGGGGACTTTAATTATGGCTACACCTTC
-	TRBJ1-5	-	TRBV6-6	CASSGRVDNNQPQHF	TGTGCCAGCAGTGGAAGGGTGGATAACAATCAGCCCCAGCATTTT
-	TRBJ1-1	-	TRBV12-3/TRBV12-4	CASSLTQGRTGTEAFF	TGTGCCAGCAGTTTGACGCAGGGGAGAACGGGAACTGAAGCTTTCTTT
-	TRBJ2-1	-	TRBV4-3	CASSQDRGLRGGGYNEQFF	TGCGCCAGCAGCCAAGATAGAGGCTTGCGTGGGGGTGGTTACAATGAGCAGTTCTTC
-	TRBJ1-1	-	TRBV7-9	CASWAGGRNTEAFF	TGTGCCAGCTGGGCGGGGGGGAGAAACACTGAAGCTTTCTTT
-	TRBJ1-1	-	TRBV7-9	CASSADKGGGTEAFF	TGTGCCAGCAGCGCCGATAAGGGGGGTGGCACTGAAGCTTTCTTT
few	TRBJ2-7	-	TRBV6-1	CASSEYGRTYEQYF	TGTGCCAGCAGTGAATACGGACGGACCTACGAGCAGTACTTC